Listed here are 23 T cell receptor beta chains from one sample, sequenced in a study of blood T cell repertoires in COVID-19. TCRdb's copy holds only in-frame clones and misses some; the assay was immunoSEQ multiplex PCR. The repertoire holds around 93,000 clones, with roughly 89% as singletons. The sample was peripheral blood. These TCRs come from a human donor in a cohort sampled during active COVID-19.

The genes are TRBV28 and TRBJ1-2; no definite D call. Germline V CDR1 and CDR2: MDHEN, SYDVKM. V was cut by 6 bases and J by 4 bases, with 12 bases left in between. CDR3 size: 13 residues. DNA for the CDR3: TGTGCCAGCAGCCTCGGAAACAGCTATGGCTACACCTTC. It is translated as CASSLGNSYGYTF.

This chain uses TRBV29-1 with TRBJ1-2, with 7 bases matching TRBD1. The CDR3 loop spans 13 amino acids. CDR1 SQVTM and CDR2 ANQGSEA come from the germline V gene. The CDR3 DNA sequence: TGCAGTGTCCCGGGACAGCGCGACTATGGCTACACCTTC. Encoded protein: CSVPGQRDYGYTF.

This rearrangement joins TRBV27 to TRBJ2-2, with TRBD1 as a possible D gene (5 bases). The germline V and J ends were trimmed by 7 bases and 3 bases, with 21 bases remaining between them. The CDR3 has 17 residues. Germline lookup yields CDR1 MNHEY and CDR2 SMNVEV (reference sequence). CDR3 sequence: CASTPGLVGLYTGELFF. DNA of the CDR3: TGTGCCAGCACCCCAGGGTTGGTCGGGTTATACACCGGGGAGCTGTTTTTT.

The V gene is TRBV5-3, the J gene TRBJ1-6, with TRBD1 matching 12 bases. TRBV5-3 is an ORF, and what it does is uncertain. The CDR3 is made up of 19 amino acids. The junction had 13 bases not matched to a gene; V was cut back by 4 bases and J by 5 bases. DNA of the CDR3: TGTGCCAGAAGCGTAACGTGGGACAGGGGGCGCGGGGATAATTCACCCCTCCACTTT. It translates to CARSVTWDRGRGDNSPLHF.

J is TRBJ2-3 and V is TRBV7-3, with 8 bases fitting TRBD2. Germline-derived CDR1 and CDR2 are SGHTA and FQGTGA. This CDR3 is 15 amino acids long. The ends lost 3 bases at V and 3 bases at J; junction bases unmatched: 5. The CDR3 region has the DNA TGTGCCAGCAGCTTGAGGGGCGGGAGGACAGATACGCAGTATTTT. This translates into CASSLRGGRTDTQYF. Based on the CDR3 plus reference TRBV7-3 and TRBJ2-3, the full variable domain is GAGVSQTPSNKVTEKGKYVELRCDPISGHTALYWYRQSLGQGPEFLIYFQGTGAADDSGLPNDRFFAVRPEGSVSTLKIQRTERGDSAVYLCASSLRGGRTDTQYFGPGTRLTVL.

The chain couples TRBV9 to TRBJ2-7; a possible D gene is TRBD1 (5 bases). V lost 0 bases and J lost 4, with 11 bases in between. Germline-derived CDR1 and CDR2 are SGDLS and YYNGEE. The CDR3 has 14 amino acids. The CDR3 loop reads CASSVGGEGYEQYF. As DNA, the CDR3 is TGTGCCAGCAGCGTAGGGGGCGAAGGTTACGAGCAGTACTTC.

The rearrangement joins TRBV30 to TRBJ1-2; 7 positions match TRBD1. The CDR3 contains 13 residues. Germline V CDR1 and CDR2: GTSNPN, SVGIG (reference sequence). Trimming cost V 4 bases and J 8 bases; bases outside gene matches: 10. CDR3 residues: CAWKRQGMDGYTF. CDR3 nucleotides: TGTGCCTGGAAACGACAGGGAATGGACGGCTACACCTTC.

CDR3 nucleotides: TGTGCCAGCAGTACAACCAGGGCGTGGAACACTGAAGCTTTCTTT. The encoded protein is CASSTTRAWNTEAFF. The gene calls are TRBV27 and TRBJ1-1; perhaps TRBD1 as D (5 bases). Germline-derived CDR1 and CDR2 are MNHEY and SMNVEV (reference sequence). CDR3 length: 15 amino acids. V shed 5 bases and J shed 1 base, with 14 bases lying between them.

V gene TRBV15 combines with J gene TRBJ2-4, with D perhaps TRBD1 (6 bases). The CDR3 has 15 amino acids. Trimming removed 4 bases from V and 8 bases from J, with 18 bases in between. Per germline, CDR1 LNHNV and CDR2 YYDKDF (reference sequence). The CDR3 DNA follows: TGTGCCACCAGCAAAGCCAGGGGCCCAGAATACATTCAGTACTTC. Protein: CATSKARGPEYIQYF.

This clone was seen a few times. The chain joins TRBV6-6 to TRBJ2-7; 11 bases agree with TRBD1. V lost 0 bases to trimming and J lost 1 base; unmatched junction nucleotides: 2. Germline loops: CDR1 MNHNY, CDR2 SVGAGI (reference sequence). The CDR3 is made up of 16 amino acids. CDR3 sequence: CASSYSGDRGSYEQYF. In DNA form, the CDR3 reads TGTGCCAGCAGTTACTCGGGGGACAGGGGGTCCTACGAGCAGTACTTC.

This clone was recorded only once. This rearrangement joins TRBV28 to TRBJ1-1; 8 bases match TRBD1. The CDR3 is 14 amino acids. The V segment lost 6 bases and the J segment 5 bases; nucleotides outside the gene matches: 8. CDR1 and CDR2 (germline): MDHEN, SYDVKM. The CDR3 nucleotides read TGTGCCAGCAGGGTTGACAGGGGAAGGACTGAAGCTTTCTTT. This encodes CASRVDRGRTEAFF.

The gene calls are TRBV5-1 and TRBJ2-5; no clear D. This CDR3 is 15 amino acids long. V was cut by 0 bases and J by 0 bases, with 9 bases left in between. Germline V gene lookup returns CDR1 SGHRS and CDR2 YFSETQ. The CDR3 DNA reads TGCGCCAGCAGCTTGGTGGCTCAGTACCAAGAGACCCAGTACTTC. It yields the protein CASSLVAQYQETQYF.

This rearrangement joins TRBV5-4 to TRBJ2-7; TRBD2 matches 12 bases. The CDR3 covers 15 residues. Germline CDR1 and CDR2: SGHNT and YYREEE (reference sequence). Losses at the gene ends were 4 bases for V and 3 bases for J; bases not matched to a gene: 5. The CDR3 loop reads CASSPELAGGYEQYF. As DNA, the CDR3 is TGTGCCAGCAGCCCTGAACTAGCGGGAGGCTACGAGCAGTACTTC.

V and J are TRBV7-9 and TRBJ1-1; D is unclear. The germline V gene encodes CDR1 SEHNR and CDR2 FQNEAQ (reference sequence). CDR3 length: 13 amino acids. The V gene lost 1 base and the J gene lost 6 bases, with 9 bases spanning the gap. The CDR3 region is CASSLEAEAEAFF. CDR3 in DNA: TGTGCCAGCAGCTTAGAGGCGGAGGCTGAAGCTTTCTTT.

This clone occurred once. V gene TRBV14 combines with J gene TRBJ2-3; 8 bases agree with TRBD2. J was trimmed by 11 bases and V by 1 base; bases with no gene match: 17. CDR3 length: 17 amino acids. Germline CDR1 SGHDN, CDR2 FVKESK. The CDR3 DNA sequence: TGTGCCAGCAGCCAAGCTAGCTACCTCCTCCCTAGCGGGCTGCAGTATTTT. Its protein product is CASSQASYLLPSGLQYF.

This chain links TRBV4-1 with TRBJ2-1; TRBD2 matches at 8 bases. This CDR3 comprises 17 residues. Looked up from germline, CDR1 is MGHRA and CDR2 is YSYEKL. After removal of 0 bases from V and 6 bases from J, the junction contained 10 bases not matched to a gene. CDR3 amino acids: CASSQDSSGGPSNEQFF. The CDR3 nucleotides read TGCGCCAGCAGCCAAGATTCTTCGGGGGGGCCCTCCAATGAGCAGTTCTTC.

The V and J genes are TRBV6-6 and TRBJ2-7; maybe TRBD1 (5 bases). Trimming removed 0 bases at V and 1 base at J, with 13 bases between. Germline CDR1 is MNHNY and CDR2 is SVGAGI (reference sequence). The CDR3 length is 16 residues. DNA of the CDR3: TGTGCCAGCAGTTACTCGATGGATAGGGGTTCCTACGAGCAGTACTTC. Translating it yields CASSYSMDRGSYEQYF.

The sample holds one count of this clone. V usage is TRBV4-1 and J usage is TRBJ2-1; tentatively, D is TRBD1 (5 bases). V lost 2 bases to trimming and J lost 8 bases, with 10 bases between them. Germline V gives CDR1 MGHRA, CDR2 YSYEKL. The CDR3 spans 13 residues. CDR3 sequence (DNA): TGCGCCAGCAGCCAACTAGGGGCCTATGAGCAGTTCTTC. Residues: CASSQLGAYEQFF.

In its sample, this clone was seen once. This rearrangement joins TRBV7-2 to TRBJ1-5, with a tentative D call TRBD1 (6 bases). The CDR3 covers 15 residues. Germline loops: CDR1 SGHTA, CDR2 FQGNSA. V shed 4 bases and J shed 9 bases, with 19 bases lying between them. The CDR3 nucleotides are TGTGCCAGCAGCTCTTTGACAGGTCCTTGGGGGCCCCAGCATTTT. Translation gives CASSSLTGPWGPQHF.

The genes are TRBV19 and TRBJ2-5; TRBD2 matches at 10 bases. V lost 9 bases and J lost 5; bases outside the gene matches: 12. The CDR3 spans 15 residues. The germline CDR1 and CDR2 sequences are LNHDA and SQIVND (reference sequence). The CDR3 DNA follows: TGTGCCAGCCGTGGGTCTAGCGGGAGTGGGGAGACCCAGTACTTC. The encoded protein is CASRGSSGSGETQYF.

This clone was recorded only once. V gene TRBV2 combines with J gene TRBJ1-4; the match to TRBD1 covers 8 bases. Germline-derived CDR1 and CDR2 are SNHLY and FYNNEI. The V and J ends lost 1 base and 5 bases, in that order; junction bases with no gene match: 3. This CDR3 has 15 amino acids. The CDR3 nucleotides are TGTGCCAGCAGTGAAGTGGGGACAGGAAATGAAAAACTGTTTTTT. Amino acid sequence: CASSEVGTGNEKLFF.

The chain combines TRBV9 with TRBJ2-7, with 8 bases matching TRBD2. The CDR3 consists of 13 residues. Germline-derived CDR1 and CDR2 are SGDLS and YYNGEE. V was clipped by 3 bases and J by 5 bases; unmatched bases: 4. CDR3 residues: CASSGGTRHEQYF. Here the CDR3 DNA reads TGTGCCAGCAGCGGCGGGACTAGGCACGAGCAGTACTTC. Variable domain in full (rest from reference TRBV9 and TRBJ2-7): DSGVTQTPKHLITATGQRVTLRCSPRSGDLSVYWYQQSLDQGLQFLIQYYNGEERAKGNILERFSAQQFPDLHSELNLSSLELGDSALYFCASSGGTRHEQYFGPGTRLTVT.

The gene calls are TRBV5-6 and TRBJ2-5; 10 positions match TRBD1. From germline, CDR1 is SGHDT and CDR2 YYEEEE. Losses at the gene ends were 3 bases for V and 7 bases for J; bases not matched to a gene: 15. This CDR3 contains 17 residues. The CDR3 bases are TGTGCCAGCAGCTCGAGAATAGGGACAGGGGCCTGGGGGACCCAGTACTTC. Translated: CASSSRIGTGAWGTQYF.